One and the same sample provided the 9 T cell receptor beta chains below, sequenced in a study of CD8+ T cells in alopecia areata. Treatment reported: oral pan-JAK inhibitor, 5-10 mg twice daily. Investigators isolated RNA and reverse transcribed it into cDNA to act as the sequencing template. Generated by immunoSEQ multiplex PCR, the TCRdb table keeps only in-frame clones and is missing some. This sample has 150,000 to 200,000 clones, with about 60% found just once. Sequences were derived from CD4+ T cells sorted from blood, sampled at week 24, from a patient treated with tofacitinib. These receptors came from a human donor with alopecia areata.

The chain has TRBV29-1 and TRBJ1-1; 7 bases fit TRBD1. V gave up 7 bases and J gave up 1 base; unmatched junction bases: 9. CDR3 size: 14 residues. Germline lookup yields CDR1 SQVTM and CDR2 ANQGSEA. In DNA, the CDR3 is TGCAGCGGAAATAGGGACAGTCCGAACACTGAAGCTTTCTTT. It codes for CSGNRDSPNTEAFF. The complete variable domain, with remaining parts taken from reference TRBV29-1 and TRBJ1-1, reads SAVISQKPSRDICQRGTSLTIQCQVDSQVTMMFWYRQQPGQSLTLIATANQGSEATYESGFVIDKFPISRPNLTFSTLTVSNMSPEDSSIYLCSGNRDSPNTEAFFGQGTRLTVV.

The chain joins TRBV9 to TRBJ1-2, with 7 positions matching TRBD1. The germline CDR1 and CDR2 sequences are SGDLS and YYNGEE. V shed 4 bases and J 4 bases; nucleotides not matched to a gene: 1. The CDR3 is 12 amino acids. This CDR3 is CASSRDSYGYTF. CDR3 DNA: TGTGCCAGCAGCCGGGACAGCTATGGCTACACCTTC.

The chain carries TRBV7-9 and TRBJ1-2; D is ambiguous. The CDR3 extends over 17 amino acids. The ends were cut back, 2 bases at V and 7 bases at J, with 23 bases in the middle. Per germline, CDR1 SEHNR and CDR2 FQNEAQ (reference sequence). In nucleotides, the CDR3 is TGTGCCAGCAGCTTATGGGAAACCAGCGGGAGGGTCGGTGGCTACACCTTC. Its protein is CASSLWETSGRVGGYTF.

In this sample, this clone turned up a few times. V gene TRBV29-1 combines with J gene TRBJ2-3; D gene uncertain. Germline V gene sequence: CDR1 SQVTM, CDR2 ANQGSEA. With 7 bases removed from V and 2 bases from J, the gap between germline ends came to 10 bases. The CDR3 is 12 amino acids. The CDR3, as DNA: TGCAGCGCGGACGCTACCACAGATACGCAGTATTTT. The encoded protein is CSADATTDTQYF.

The V and J genes are TRBV7-3 and TRBJ2-7, with D tentatively TRBD2 (6 bases). CDR3 length equals 13 residues. V shed 1 base and J shed 6 bases, with 10 bases lying between them. The germline CDR1 and CDR2 sequences are SGHTA and FQGTGA. Written as DNA, the CDR3 is TGTGCCAGCAGCTTAAGGTCCGGGGGCGAGCAGTACTTC. Protein sequence: CASSLRSGGEQYF.

In its sample, this clone was seen a few times. This chain links TRBV4-2 with TRBJ2-2, with 11 bases fitting TRBD1. Losses at the gene ends were 5 bases for V and 5 bases for J; bases not matched to a gene: 4. This CDR3 is built from 15 residues. Per the germline V gene, CDR1 is LGHNA and CDR2 is YNFKEQ. CDR3 region: CASSSRDRGTGELFF. The CDR3 DNA follows: TGTGCCAGCAGCAGCCGGGACAGGGGGACCGGGGAGCTGTTTTTT.

The rearrangement uses TRBV7-8 and TRBJ1-4, with D perhaps TRBD1 (6 bases). CDR1 and CDR2 from the germline V gene are SGHVS and FQNEAQ. Trimming removed 2 bases at V and 8 bases at J, with 21 bases between. This CDR3 has 17 residues. The CDR3 nucleotides read TGTGCCAGCAGCTTAAGGCCCCCAGGGGTGGTCGGGGAAAAACTGTTTTTT. This gives the protein CASSLRPPGVVGEKLFF.

The rearrangement uses TRBV30 and TRBJ1-1; D is unresolved. Trimming removed 2 bases at V and 1 base at J, with 8 bases between. Germline assignment: CDR1 GTSNPN and CDR2 SVGIG (reference sequence). The CDR3 runs to 13 residues. The CDR3 DNA sequence: TGTGCCTGGAGTAACAAAAGGAACACTGAAGCTTTCTTT. This codes for CAWSNKRNTEAFF.

The rearrangement joins TRBV30 to TRBJ1-4, with 7 bases that match TRBD1. J lost 8 bases, V lost 3 bases, and 12 bases had no gene match. The CDR3 totals 15 residues. Germline loops: CDR1 GTSNPN, CDR2 SVGIG (reference sequence). In DNA, the CDR3 is TGTGCCTGGAGCATTGCAAGGGGGCGAGGGGAAAAACTGTTTTTT. Translation: CAWSIARGRGEKLFF.